This T cell receptor (beta chain) was recorded in a study of blood T cell repertoires in COVID-19. The V end lost 4 bases, the J end lost 5 bases, and 22 bases lay between the germline ends. This CDR3 is built from 16 residues. Germline V gene sequence: CDR1 SGHRS, CDR2 YFSETQ. Profiling relied on immunoSEQ multiplex PCR, and the TCRdb table lists in-frame clones only, not all of them. The repertoire has roughly 130,000 clones, about four fifths of them found once; the top ten carry 8% to 10%. Material for sequencing was peripheral blood. The V call is TRBV5-1, the J call TRBJ2-7; TRBD2 might be the D (5 bases). The source is a man between 40 and 49 years old with active or convalescent COVID-19. CDR3 residues: CASSKLLAGGVDEQYF. The CDR3 coding sequence is TGCGCCAGCAGCAAACTCCTGGCCGGAGGAGTGGACGAGCAGTACTTC.